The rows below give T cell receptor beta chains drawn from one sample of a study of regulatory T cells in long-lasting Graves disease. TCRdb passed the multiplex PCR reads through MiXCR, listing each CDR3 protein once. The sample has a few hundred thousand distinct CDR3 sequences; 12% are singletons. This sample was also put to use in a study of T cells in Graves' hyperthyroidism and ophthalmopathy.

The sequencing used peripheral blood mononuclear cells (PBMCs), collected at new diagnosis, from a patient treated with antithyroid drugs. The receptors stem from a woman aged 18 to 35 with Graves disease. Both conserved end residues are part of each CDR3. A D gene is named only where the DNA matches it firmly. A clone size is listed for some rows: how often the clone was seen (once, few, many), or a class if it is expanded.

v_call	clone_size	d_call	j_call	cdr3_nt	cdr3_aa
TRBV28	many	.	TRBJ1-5	TGTGCCAGCAGTCCCTACCGGCGGAGCAATCAGCCCCAGCATTTT	CASSPYRRSNQPQHF
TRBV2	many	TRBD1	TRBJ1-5	TGTGCCAGCAGGGGGGGGATCAGGGGGCGACAGCCCCAGCATTTT	CASRGGIRGRQPQHF
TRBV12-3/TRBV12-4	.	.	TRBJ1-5	TGTGCCAGCAGTTCGATGGAAGGACAGCCCCAGCATTTT	CASSSMEGQPQHF
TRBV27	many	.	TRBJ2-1	TGTGCCAGCAGTTTAGAGGACTACAATGAGCAGTTCTTC	CASSLEDYNEQFF
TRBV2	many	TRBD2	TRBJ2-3	TGTGCCAGCGCGGGGGGGGGGCAGTATTTT	CASAGGGQYF
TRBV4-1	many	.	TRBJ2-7	TGCGCCAGCGGCCGGGACACCACCTACGAGCAGTACTTC	CASGRDTTYEQYF
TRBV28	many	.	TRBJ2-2	TGTGCCAGTCAGTTCACCACCGGGGAGCTGTTTTTT	CASQFTTGELFF
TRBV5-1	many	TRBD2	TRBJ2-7	TGCGCCAGCAGCTTGTCGGGCGGGAGTAGCTCCGAGCAGTACTTC	CASSLSGGSSSEQYF
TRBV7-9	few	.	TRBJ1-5	TGTGCCAGCAGCCGAGGGGCAGTAAGCAATCAGCCCCAGCATTTT	CASSRGAVSNQPQHF
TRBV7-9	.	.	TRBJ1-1	TGTGCCAGCAGCGTGGTGGGGACCCGAAAATCCACTGAAGCTTTCTTT	CASSVVGTRKSTEAFF
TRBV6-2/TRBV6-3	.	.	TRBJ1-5	TGTGCCAGCAGTTCATTTCATCAGCCCCAGCATTTT	CASSSFHQPQHF
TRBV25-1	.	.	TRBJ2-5	TGTGCCAGCAGTGAATATGGGGGAGCTGAGACCCAGTACTTC	CASSEYGGAETQYF
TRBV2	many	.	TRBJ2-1	TGTGCCAGCAAAACAATTTATTTAGCGGATGAGCAGTTCTTC	CASKTIYLADEQFF
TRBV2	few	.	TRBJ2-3	TGTGCCAGCCATTTACTGGGGGGCCCAGATACGCAGTATTTT	CASHLLGGPDTQYF
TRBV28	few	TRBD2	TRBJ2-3	TGTGCCAGCAGCAGACTAGCGGGGGCCACAGATACGCAGTATTTT	CASSRLAGATDTQYF
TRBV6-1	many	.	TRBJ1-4	TGTGCCAGCACCCCGGGCCGAGAGAGTGAAAAACTGTTTTTT	CASTPGRESEKLFF
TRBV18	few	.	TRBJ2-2	TGTGCCAGCTCACCAGTAGCGGTAAACACCGGGGAGCTGTTTTTT	CASSPVAVNTGELFF
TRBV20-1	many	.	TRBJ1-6	TGCAGTGCTCAGCGGGGCAGTGAAAATTCACCCCTCCACTTT	CSAQRGSENSPLHF
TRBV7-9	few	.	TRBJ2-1	TGTGCCAGCAGCTTTGGACTGGTTGGCAATGAGCAGTTCTTC	CASSFGLVGNEQFF
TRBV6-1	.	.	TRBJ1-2	TGTGCCAGCAGCGGGTTGTTACACCCGTCTAACAATGGCTACACCTTC	CASSGLLHPSNNGYTF
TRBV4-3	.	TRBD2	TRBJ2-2	TGCGCCAGCAGCCAAGATCCAGCGGGGGCATCGAGCACCGGGGAGCTGTTTTTT	CASSQDPAGASSTGELFF
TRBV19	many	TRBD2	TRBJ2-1	TGTGCCAGTAGCACCCCCCCCTCTAGCGGGAGGTTCTATGAGCAGTTCTTC	CASSTPPSSGRFYEQFF
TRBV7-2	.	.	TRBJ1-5	TGTGCCAGCAGCTTAATTTCCTATATACCGTGGTCACAGGGAAATCGGCCCCAGCATTTT	CASSLISYIPWSQGNRPQHF
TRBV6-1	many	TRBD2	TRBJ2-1	TGTGCCAGCAGTCCCGGGACTAGCGGGGGCTCCTACAATGAGCAGTTCTTC	CASSPGTSGGSYNEQFF
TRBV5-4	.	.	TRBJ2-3	TGTGCCAGCAGCTTGGCAACGGGACGAGATACGCAGTATTTT	CASSLATGRDTQYF
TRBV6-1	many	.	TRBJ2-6	TGTGCCAGCAGTCTGACAGGTTTGCGCTCTGGGGCCAACGTCCTGACTTTC	CASSLTGLRSGANVLTF
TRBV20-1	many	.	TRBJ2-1	TGCAGTGCTGAGGGACGACTAGTTGATATCAATGAGCAGTTCTTC	CSAEGRLVDINEQFF
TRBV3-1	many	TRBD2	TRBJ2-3	TGTGCCAGCAGCCCTGTAGCGGGAGAGGTCACAGATACGCAGTATTTT	CASSPVAGEVTDTQYF
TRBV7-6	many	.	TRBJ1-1	TGTGCCAGCAGGCCAGCCCCCCCGAACACTGAAGCTTTCTTT	CASRPAPPNTEAFF
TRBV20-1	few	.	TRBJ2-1	TGCAGTGGGAGGGATAGTAACTCCTACAATGAGCAGTTCTTC	CSGRDSNSYNEQFF
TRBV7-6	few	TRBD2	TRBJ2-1	TGTGCCAGCAGCTCGCTAGCGGGAGCGGGGTACAATGAGCAGTTCTTC	CASSSLAGAGYNEQFF
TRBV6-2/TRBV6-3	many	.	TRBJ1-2	TGTGCCAGCACCTACCTGGGAATCTACACCTTC	CASTYLGIYTF
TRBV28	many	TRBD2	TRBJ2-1	TGTGCCAGCAGTTTAAGACTAGCACCGTACAATGAGCAGTTCTTC	CASSLRLAPYNEQFF
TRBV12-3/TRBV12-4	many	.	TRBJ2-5	TGTGCCAGCGGAACAGTCACCACTCGGGAGACCCAGTACTTC	CASGTVTTRETQYF
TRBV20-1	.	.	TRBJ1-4	TGCAGTGCTAGGACGGACAGCCGGGATGAAAAACTGTTTTTT	CSARTDSRDEKLFF
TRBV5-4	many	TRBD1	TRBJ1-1	TGTGCCAGCAGCTTGGGTAAGGGGGCGAAAAGGGCTGAAGCTTTCTTT	CASSLGKGAKRAEAFF
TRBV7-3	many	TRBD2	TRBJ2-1	TGTGCCAGCAGCTTATATGGACTAGCGGGAGGGTACAATGAGCAGTTCTTC	CASSLYGLAGGYNEQFF